The 14 T cell receptor beta chains in this list originate from one sample, sequenced in a study of T cell repertoires in cytomegalovirus infection. TCRdb reprocessed the reads with MiXCR, giving one entry per CDR3 protein. The sample has roughly 150,000 distinct CDR3 sequences, roughly a quarter seen once; the top ten hold 9.5% to 13%. Material: PBMCs. Receptors were obtained from a human donor in good health (CMV status not recorded). Some clones in this sample may be carry-over from other donors' samples.

V usage is TRBV25-1 and J usage is TRBJ1-1; tentative D call: TRBD1 (6 bases). The V and J ends lost 6 bases and 8 bases respectively, with 16 bases between them. Germline CDR1 and CDR2: MGHDK and SYGVNS. This CDR3 has 13 amino acids. The CDR3 bases are TGTGCCAGCAGGGGAGGGGGGAAGGTCGAAGCTTTCTTT. This encodes CASRGGGKVEAFF. Combining the CDR3 with reference TRBV25-1 and TRBJ1-1 gives the whole variable domain EADIYQTPRYLVIGTGKKITLECSQTMGHDKMYWYQQDPGMELHLIHYSYGVNSTEKGDLSSESTVSRIRTEHFPLTLESARPSHTSQYLCASRGGGKVEAFFGQGTRLTVV.

The rearrangement links TRBV28 to TRBJ2-2, with D possibly being TRBD1 or TRBD2 (5 bases each). The V and J ends lost 5 bases and 0 bases respectively, with 13 bases between them. The CDR3 spans 16 residues. Germline values: CDR1 MDHEN, CDR2 SYDVKM. CDR3 coding DNA: TGTGCCAGCAGTCATACGGGACCGCCGAACACCGGGGAGCTGTTTTTT. As protein: CASSHTGPPNTGELFF.

This clonotype was counted a few times. The chain has TRBV2 and TRBJ1-1, with D possibly matching TRBD1 (6 bases). This CDR3 contains 15 residues. Germline V gives CDR1 SNHLY, CDR2 FYNNEI. The ends were cut back, 1 base at V and 6 bases at J, with 15 bases in the middle. CDR3: CASSEEGGGKAEAFF. Written as DNA, the CDR3 is TGTGCCAGCAGTGAAGAGGGGGGCGGAAAGGCTGAAGCTTTCTTT. The entire variable domain, with the rest obtained from reference TRBV2 and TRBJ1-1, is as follows: EPEVTQTPSHQVTQMGQEVILRCVPISNHLYFYWYRQILGQKVEFLVSFYNNEISEKSEIFDDQFSVERPDGSNFTLKIRSTKLEDSAMYFCASSEEGGGKAEAFFGQGTRLTVV.

The chain is built from TRBV5-1 and TRBJ1-5, with D tentatively TRBD1 (5 bases). This CDR3 comprises 13 residues. The germline gives CDR1 SGHRS, CDR2 YFSETQ. V was pared by 5 bases and J by 7 bases, with 13 bases between. CDR3 coding DNA: TGCGCCAGCAGTTTAGGGGTGGGACAGCCCCAGCATTTT. It translates to CASSLGVGQPQHF.

V and J are TRBV6-1 and TRBJ1-5; 8 bases fit TRBD1. After removal of 6 bases from V and 0 bases from J, the junction contained 7 bases not matched to a gene. CDR1 is MNHNS, CDR2 SASEGT, per germline. This CDR3 comprises 16 residues. The CDR3 DNA is TGTGCCAGCAGGGGACAGGTTCGAGATAGCAATCAGCCCCAGCATTTT. This translates into CASRGQVRDSNQPQHF.

The sample holds many counts of this clonotype. The chain recombines TRBV7-9 with TRBJ1-1, with 7 bases identical to TRBD1. The CDR3 totals 14 residues. J gave up 0 bases and V 3 bases, and 1 base lay outside the gene matches. In germline, CDR1 is SEHNR, CDR2 FQNEAQ (reference sequence). As DNA, the CDR3 is TGTGCCAGCAGCTTGGGACAGATGAACACTGAAGCTTTCTTT. As protein: CASSLGQMNTEAFF.

This clonotype was seen only a few times. The J gene is TRBJ2-1, the V gene TRBV15; 13 nucleotides line up with TRBD2. CDR1 LNHNV and CDR2 YYDKDF come from the germline V gene (reference sequence). The CDR3 is 15 residues long. V dropped 8 bases and J dropped 4; count of bases not matched to a gene: 5. CDR3 protein: CATWTSGSPYNEQFF. DNA of the CDR3: TGTGCCACCTGGACTAGCGGGAGCCCATACAATGAGCAGTTCTTC.

J is TRBJ1-5 and V is TRBV20-1, with TRBD1 matching over 7 bases. CDR1 and CDR2 (germline): DFQATT, SNEGSKA (reference sequence). The V gene end was trimmed by 5 bases and the J gene end by 3 bases; junction bases not matched to a gene: 4. The CDR3 runs to 13 residues. The CDR3 sequence is CSALTGANQPQHF. CDR3 DNA: TGCAGTGCTTTAACAGGGGCCAATCAGCCCCAGCATTTT.

This clonotype was observed a handful of times. The V call is TRBV28, the J call TRBJ2-3, with 12 bases lining up with TRBD2. The V segment lost 6 bases and the J segment 0 bases; nucleotides outside the gene matches: 10. CDR3 length equals 18 residues. Germline assignment: CDR1 MDHEN and CDR2 SYDVKM. The CDR3 spells CASSSGLAGPSSTDTQYF. CDR3 sequence (DNA): TGTGCCAGCAGCTCAGGACTAGCGGGACCCTCTAGCACAGATACGCAGTATTTT.

The genes are TRBV2 and TRBJ1-5; D is perhaps TRBD1 (6 bases). The CDR3 consists of 15 residues. V lost 4 bases to trimming and J lost 6 bases, with 16 bases between them. Germline V gene lookup returns CDR1 SNHLY and CDR2 FYNNEI. The CDR3 coding sequence is TGTGCCAGCAGTGGCCTGGGGGGCAATGTTCAGCCCCAGCATTTT. Translating gives CASSGLGGNVQPQHF.

With regard to this clonotype: One end of the junction fails to match germline, which may point to a read error. V is TRBV2 and J is TRBJ2-1, with 9 bases lining up with TRBD2. This CDR3 is 13 amino acids long. Germline CDR1 is SNHLY and CDR2 is FYNNEI. This chain's CDR3 is CDSRLAGINEQFF. As DNA, the CDR3 is TGTGACAGCAGGCTAGCGGGGATCAATGAGCAGTTCTTC.

In its sample, this clonotype was seen a few times. The genes are TRBV7-3 and TRBJ2-1, with D possibly called TRBD1 or TRBD2 (5 bases each). CDR3 length: 17 amino acids. V was trimmed by 3 bases and J by 7 bases, leaving 22 bases between them. Germline assignment: CDR1 SGHTA and CDR2 FQGTGA. The DNA for the CDR3 is TGTGCCAGCAGCTTCCTGACGGGACCCGCGGGCAGAAATGAGCAGTTCTTC. This codes for CASSFLTGPAGRNEQFF.

The chain uses TRBV20-1 and TRBJ2-6, with 9 positions matching TRBD1. The trim removed 5 bases at V and 4 bases at J, leaving 3 bases unmatched. The germline V gene encodes CDR1 DFQATT and CDR2 SNEGSKA (reference sequence). The CDR3 contains 14 residues. CDR3 DNA: TGCAGTGCTGACAGGGGGATGGGGGCCAACGTCCTGACTTTC. Its protein is CSADRGMGANVLTF.

This chain connects TRBV6-5 to TRBJ1-1, with 7 nucleotides matching TRBD1. CDR1 is MNHEY and CDR2 is SVGAGI in the germline V gene. The CDR3 length is 14 residues. Trimming removed 5 bases from V and 2 bases from J; junction bases left unmatched: 5. Here the CDR3 DNA reads TGTGCCAGCAGTGCAAACAGGGGTAACACTGAAGCTTTCTTT. It encodes CASSANRGNTEAFF.